A single TCR beta chain is shown here with its context. Its antigen is still unknown. A single record per CDR3 protein comes from TCRdb applying MiXCR to the PCR reads. Found here are roughly 320,000 distinct CDR3 sequences, about 20% of them singletons; the top ten hold roughly 0.86%. This record comes from a study of molecular identifiers for immune sequencing clone quantification. Study results and caveats: Clones carrying above 20 RNA copies accounted for over 99% of effector molecules, under 1% in naive cells.

Germline CDR1 is MNHEY and CDR2 is SMNVEV (reference sequence). V gave up 6 bases and J gave up 5 bases; unmatched junction bases: 11. The CDR3 extends over 16 amino acids. Sorted inputs of about 18,000 to 1,100,000 cells, with 10%, 30% or 50% RNA, yielded naive CD8 libraries. V gene TRBV27 combines with J gene TRBJ2-5, with 11 bases identical to TRBD2. The receptor was isolated from a human donor in good health. Some libraries in this study had Jurkat cell RNA spiked in. Sequenced sample: naive CD8+ T cells from blood, with Jurkat cell RNA spiked in. Subset noted: FACS-sorted CD8+CD4-CCR7+CD45RA+ naive T cells. CDR3 region: CASSPIAGGPDETQYF. For the CDR3, the DNA is TGTGCCAGCAGCCCAATAGCGGGAGGGCCGGATGAGACCCAGTACTTC.